A single sample gave rise to the 21 T cell receptor beta chains below, sequenced in a study of blood T cell repertoires in COVID-19. Using immunoSEQ multiplex PCR, the repertoire was profiled, and TCRdb retains in-frame clones only, with some absent. In the table there are fewer than 350,000 clones, around 90% of which are singletons. Source material: PBMCs or T cells enriched from blood (not recorded which). All receptors derive from a man between 60 and 70 years old who had recovered from COVID-19.

This clone came up once. The chain recombines TRBV6-5 with TRBJ2-5; the D gene is possibly TRBD1 (6 bases). The CDR3 length is 15 residues. Trimming shortened V by 2 bases and J by 5 bases, and 15 bases separated the two germline ends. CDR1 is MNHEY, CDR2 SVGAGI, per germline. The CDR3 coding sequence is TGTGCCAGCAGTTACACGTGGACAGCTTTGGAGACCCAGTACTTC. This codes for CASSYTWTALETQYF.

V usage is TRBV18 and J usage is TRBJ2-7; 11 bases line up with TRBD2. Germline trimming cut 4 bases from V and 0 bases from J; bases unmatched to any gene: 5. CDR1 is KGHSH and CDR2 is LQKENI in the germline V gene. This CDR3 is 16 amino acids long. In DNA, the CDR3 is TGTGCCAGCTCACTAGGACTAGCGGGCGACTCCTACGAGCAGTACTTC. This sequence encodes CASSLGLAGDSYEQYF. Based on the CDR3 plus reference TRBV18 and TRBJ2-7, the full variable domain is NAGVMQNPRHLVRRRGQEARLRCSPMKGHSHVYWYRQLPEEGLKFMVYLQKENIIDESGMPKERFSAEFPKEGPSILRIQQVVRGDSAAYFCASSLGLAGDSYEQYFGPGTRLTVT.

The rearrangement uses TRBV5-4 and TRBJ2-7, with no clear D. Germline V CDR1 and CDR2: SGHNT, YYREEE (reference sequence). There are 12 residues in the CDR3. The ends were cut back, 4 bases at V and 6 bases at J, with 11 bases in the middle. CDR3 sequence reads: CASSPSLLEQYF. CDR3 DNA sequence: TGTGCCAGCAGCCCGAGCCTCCTCGAGCAGTACTTC.

The chain is built from TRBV29-1 and TRBJ2-1; D is possibly TRBD2 (5 bases). Germline lookup yields CDR1 SQVTM and CDR2 ANQGSEA. Trimming left V 7 bases short and J 5 bases short, with 15 bases between. CDR3 length: 13 amino acids. The CDR3 coding sequence is TGCAGCGCAACTAGTATCAGCAACAATGAGCAGTTCTTC. Protein sequence: CSATSISNNEQFF.

The chain employs TRBV2 and TRBJ1-2, with no clear D. Germline V lookup: CDR1 SNHLY, CDR2 FYNNEI. The V gene lost 4 bases and the J gene lost 5 bases, with 8 bases spanning the gap. The CDR3 totals 12 residues. In nucleotides, the CDR3 is TGTGCCAGCAGTGGGGAGGGATATGGCTACACCTTC. Its protein product is CASSGEGYGYTF.

The V and J genes are TRBV7-2 and TRBJ2-5; D is perhaps TRBD1 (5 bases). CDR1 is SGHTA, CDR2 FQGNSA, per germline. This CDR3 spans 14 amino acids. The V and J ends lost 1 base and 6 bases respectively, with 12 bases between them. CDR3 DNA: TGTGCCAGCAGCTTAGGGGGCCGAGCACAGACCCAGTACTTC. Its protein product is CASSLGGRAQTQYF.

This chain links TRBV7-3 with TRBJ2-6; D is possibly TRBD2 (5 bases). Germline V gene data show CDR1 as SGHTA and CDR2 as FQGTGA. There are 18 residues in the CDR3. V was cut by 5 bases and J by 0 bases, with 17 bases left in between. CDR3 nucleotide sequence: TGTGCCAGCAGCCTCCAGCGACTAAAAGGCTCTGGGGCCAACGTCCTGACTTTC. Translating gives CASSLQRLKGSGANVLTF.

This chain joins TRBV29-1 and TRBJ2-7; 8 nucleotides match TRBD1. This CDR3 region has 13 residues. Looked up from germline, CDR1 is SQVTM and CDR2 is ANQGSEA. V lost 5 bases and J lost 3; bases outside the gene matches: 6. CDR3 loop: CSVRQGPNYEQYF. In DNA, the CDR3 is TGCAGCGTTAGACAGGGGCCTAACTACGAGCAGTACTTC.

V usage is TRBV7-2 and J usage is TRBJ2-2; 14 bases align to TRBD2. From germline, CDR1 is SGHTA and CDR2 FQGNSA. The length of the CDR3 is 19 residues. The V gene end was trimmed by 4 bases and the J gene end by 4 bases; junction bases not matched to a gene: 11. In nucleotides, the CDR3 is TGTGCCAGCAGCTCCGGGACTAGCGGGAGCGTTCCGGGCACCGGGGAGCTGTTTTTT. Amino acid sequence: CASSSGTSGSVPGTGELFF.

J is TRBJ2-3 and V is TRBV5-1; 10 bases are shared with TRBD2. The junction had 6 bases not matched to a gene; V was cut back by 0 bases and J by 2 bases. The CDR3 totals 17 residues. The V gene's germline CDR1 is SGHRS and CDR2 YFSETQ. In DNA form, the CDR3 reads TGCGCCAGCAGCTTGGCCCCTAGCGGGAGCCCCACAGATACGCAGTATTTT. This encodes CASSLAPSGSPTDTQYF.

The rearrangement uses TRBV19 and TRBJ2-7; possible D gene TRBD2, 6 bases. This CDR3 is 15 amino acids long. V gave up 4 bases and J gave up 2 bases, with 15 bases separating them. Germline V gene data show CDR1 as LNHDA and CDR2 as SQIVND (reference sequence). The CDR3 DNA follows: TGTGCCAGTAGTAAGGAGGGGTCGGGAACCTACGAGCAGTACTTC. Residues: CASSKEGSGTYEQYF.

The genes are TRBV7-9 and TRBJ1-5, with 8 bases matching TRBD1. The V segment lost 3 bases and the J segment 9 bases; nucleotides outside the gene matches: 7. The CDR3 is made up of 14 amino acids. Germline CDR1 reads SEHNR; CDR2 reads FQNEAQ (reference sequence). In DNA form, the CDR3 reads TGTGCCAGCAGCTTTTCAGGCGACAGGGGGCCCCAGCATTTT. Encoded protein: CASSFSGDRGPQHF.

This clone was found once. The chain couples TRBV27 to TRBJ2-2, with a tentative D call TRBD1 (6 bases). The V end lost 6 bases, the J end lost 9 bases, and 11 bases lay between the germline ends. There are 12 residues in the CDR3. The germline V gene has CDR1 MNHEY and CDR2 SMNVEV (reference sequence). This CDR3 is CASSRDNRELFF. CDR3 sequence (DNA): TGTGCCAGCAGCCGGGACAACCGGGAGCTGTTTTTT.

This chain joins TRBV19 and TRBJ2-5, with a tentative D call TRBD2 (6 bases). This CDR3 spans 14 amino acids. V dropped 4 bases and J dropped 0 bases, with 9 bases sitting between them. CDR1 LNHDA and CDR2 SQIVND come from the germline V gene (reference sequence). The CDR3 protein is CASSNGGNQETQYF. CDR3 in DNA: TGTGCCAGTAGTAATGGCGGGAACCAAGAGACCCAGTACTTC.

This chain uses TRBV27 with TRBJ1-1; a weak D match, TRBD1 (6 bases). The germline V gene encodes CDR1 MNHEY and CDR2 SMNVEV (reference sequence). The CDR3 spans 11 residues. The ends were cut back, 8 bases at V and 5 bases at J, with 9 bases in the middle. The CDR3 sequence is CASQGFTEAFF. The CDR3, as DNA: TGTGCCAGCCAGGGGTTTACTGAAGCTTTCTTT.

The J gene is TRBJ1-5, the V gene TRBV19, with 8 bases fitting TRBD1. The trim removed 6 bases at V and 2 bases at J, leaving 9 bases unmatched. The CDR3 has 16 amino acids. CDR1 LNHDA and CDR2 SQIVND come from the germline V gene (reference sequence). The CDR3 reads CASSPQGARGNQPQHF. The DNA for the CDR3 is TGTGCCAGTAGCCCCCAGGGGGCGAGGGGCAATCAGCCCCAGCATTTT.

The chain uses TRBV19 and TRBJ1-1; TRBD1 is a possible D gene (5 bases). CDR1 and CDR2 from the germline V gene are LNHDA and SQIVND (reference sequence). V lost 4 bases, J lost 4 bases, and 13 bases lay in between. This CDR3 spans 14 amino acids. The CDR3 loop is CASSRLGGSTEAFF. The CDR3 bases are TGTGCCAGTAGTAGACTCGGGGGGAGCACTGAAGCTTTCTTT.

The chain is built from TRBV10-3 and TRBJ2-7; no definite D call. V was pared by 3 bases and J by 4 bases, with 4 bases between. Germline V gene sequence: CDR1 ENHRY, CDR2 SYGVKD. This CDR3 is 11 amino acids long. CDR3 sequence (DNA): TGTGCCATCAGTGAACAGTACGAGCAGTACTTC. Its protein product is CAISEQYEQYF.

This clone was recorded only once. The chain links TRBV5-4 to TRBJ2-1; 12 bases align to TRBD2. CDR3 length: 19 residues. The trim removed 0 bases at V and 0 bases at J, leaving 7 bases unmatched. Germline CDR1 and CDR2: SGHNT and YYREEE (reference sequence). The CDR3 nucleotides read TGTGCCAGCAGCTTGGGACTAGCGGGAGAGGGAAGCTCCTACAATGAGCAGTTCTTC. Protein product: CASSLGLAGEGSSYNEQFF.

The CDR3 nucleotides are TGTGCCAGCAGCTTAATGGGGCCGCCTCAGCCCCAGCATTTT. Translation gives CASSLMGPPQPQHF. This sequence joins TRBV7-3 and TRBJ1-5, with D possibly being TRBD1 (5 bases). The V gene's germline CDR1 is SGHTA and CDR2 FQGTGA. This CDR3 has 14 residues. V dropped 1 base and J dropped 6 bases, with 10 bases sitting between them.

This clone was counted a few times. V usage is TRBV6-5 and J usage is TRBJ2-3; 9 nucleotides match TRBD2. The CDR3 runs 15 residues. V lost 2 bases and J lost 3; bases outside the gene matches: 3. CDR1 MNHEY and CDR2 SVGAGI come from the germline V gene. This CDR3 is CASSYGAGGTDTQYF. The DNA of the CDR3 is TGTGCCAGCAGTTACGGGGCGGGAGGGACAGATACGCAGTATTTT.